These 29 T cell receptor beta chains were sequenced from one sample in a study of blood T cell repertoires in COVID-19. Some clones are missing from TCRdb's copy, which holds only in-frame ones; the method was immunoSEQ multiplex PCR. The sample yields nearly 200,000 clones, 84% seen once. What was sequenced was peripheral blood. These receptors were taken from a human donor in a cohort sampled during active COVID-19.

The CDR3 region has the DNA TGCGCCAGCAGAGAAGCGGTCCAAGAGACCCAGTACTTC. It translates to CASREAVQETQYF. The chain couples TRBV5-1 to TRBJ2-5; D might be TRBD2 (5 bases). This CDR3 spans 13 amino acids. V gave up 5 bases and J gave up 1 base, with 9 bases separating them. Germline values: CDR1 SGHRS, CDR2 YFSETQ.

The V gene is TRBV19, the J gene TRBJ1-5, with D unresolved. V dropped 1 base and J dropped 4 bases, with 11 bases sitting between them. CDR1 is LNHDA, CDR2 SQIVND, per germline (reference sequence). There are 15 residues in the CDR3. The CDR3 protein is CASSIVRTGNQPQHF. As DNA, the CDR3 is TGTGCCAGTAGTATAGTTAGGACGGGGAATCAGCCCCAGCATTTT.

V and J are TRBV4-2 and TRBJ1-5; D perhaps matches TRBD1 (5 bases). Trimming took 0 bases from V and 11 from J, leaving 23 bases between them. Per the germline V gene, CDR1 is LGHNA and CDR2 is YNFKEQ. This CDR3 comprises 17 residues. As DNA, the CDR3 is TGTGCCAGCAGCCAAGACCAAGACGGAGGGGAGTTGAGGACCCAGCATTTT. It translates to CASSQDQDGGELRTQHF.

This chain links TRBV19 with TRBJ2-1; 9 bases are a match to TRBD1. This CDR3 is 14 amino acids long. The V segment lost 4 bases and the J segment 9 bases; nucleotides outside the gene matches: 7. Per the germline V gene, CDR1 is LNHDA and CDR2 is SQIVND (reference sequence). CDR3 region: CASSTTGGEGEQFF. CDR3 sequence (DNA): TGTGCCAGTAGTACGACAGGGGGGGAGGGTGAGCAGTTCTTC. The whole variable domain, remainder taken from reference TRBV19 and TRBJ2-1, is DGGITQSPKYLFRKEGQNVTLSCEQNLNHDAMYWYRQDPGQGLRLIYYSQIVNDFQKGDIAEGYSVSREKKESFPLTVTSAQKNPTAFYLCASSTTGGEGEQFFGPGTRLTVL.

The J gene is TRBJ2-5, the V gene TRBV5-1; 8 nucleotides line up with TRBD1. CDR3 length equals 15 residues. The V and J ends lost 3 bases and 4 bases, in that order; junction bases with no gene match: 8. Looked up from germline, CDR1 is SGHRS and CDR2 is YFSETQ. The CDR3: CASSSGQGIPETQYF. The CDR3 nucleotides are TGCGCCAGCAGCTCCGGACAGGGTATTCCAGAGACCCAGTACTTC.

The chain joins TRBV6-1 to TRBJ1-4; 7 bases agree with TRBD1. With V trimmed by 4 bases and J by 5 bases, 22 bases remained unmatched. Germline values: CDR1 MNHNS, CDR2 SASEGT. This CDR3 contains 20 residues. CDR3 residues: CASSGTNQIDSGTANEKLFF. The CDR3 DNA sequence: TGTGCCAGCAGTGGAACCAATCAAATAGACTCCGGGACAGCGAATGAAAAACTGTTTTTT.

The chain couples TRBV5-1 to TRBJ2-5; D is perhaps TRBD1 (6 bases). Trimming shortened V by 4 bases and J by 2 bases, and 12 bases separated the two germline ends. Per germline, CDR1 SGHRS and CDR2 YFSETQ. This CDR3 has 14 residues. The CDR3 DNA reads as TGCGCCAGCAGCCGTGGCGGACAGCAAGAGACCCAGTACTTC. This encodes CASSRGGQQETQYF.

In its sample, this clone was seen once. The chain uses TRBV18 and TRBJ1-5; D remains unclear. Germline values: CDR1 KGHSH, CDR2 LQKENI. V lost 4 bases, J lost 3 bases, and 13 bases lay in between. The length of the CDR3 is 15 residues. CDR3 residues: CASSLEIGTNQPQHF. CDR3 DNA sequence: TGTGCCAGCTCACTGGAGATCGGAACCAATCAGCCCCAGCATTTT.

The genes are TRBV3-1 (or the pseudogene TRBV3-2) and TRBJ1-2, with 9 bases identical to TRBD1. Germline CDR1 and CDR2: LGHDT and YNNKEL (reference sequence). V dropped 1 base and J dropped 2; count of bases not matched to a gene: 5. The CDR3 covers 16 residues. The CDR3 region is CASSQVLTGGNYGYTF. The CDR3 coding sequence is TGTGCCAGCAGCCAAGTCCTAACAGGGGGCAACTATGGCTACACCTTC.

The V call is TRBV28, the J call TRBJ2-1, with a tentative D call TRBD1 (5 bases). The CDR3 length is 15 residues. V was pared by 4 bases and J by 8 bases, with 18 bases between. Germline values: CDR1 MDHEN, CDR2 SYDVKM. This CDR3 reads CASSSPPQGGDEQFF. CDR3 DNA: TGTGCCAGCAGTTCCCCCCCCCAGGGTGGCGATGAGCAGTTCTTC.

This rearrangement joins TRBV2 to TRBJ1-3, with unresolved D. V was cut by 6 bases and J by 1 base, with 7 bases left in between. This CDR3 is built from 13 residues. Germline CDR1 and CDR2: SNHLY and FYNNEI. The DNA for the CDR3 is TGTGCCAGCAGAGCCGGGTCTGGAAACACCATATATTTT. This translates into CASRAGSGNTIYF.

This clone was detected once. CDR3 loop: CASSDRGDRSINEQFF. CDR3 DNA: TGTGCCAGCAGCGACCGGGGGGACAGGAGTATCAATGAGCAGTTCTTC. J is TRBJ2-1 and V is TRBV5-8; TRBD1 is a possible D gene (8 bases). This CDR3 comprises 16 residues. Trimming pared 4 bases from V and 6 bases from J, leaving 20 bases between. Germline CDR1 and CDR2: SGHTS and YDEGEE.

The gene calls are TRBV19 and TRBJ1-1, with D maybe TRBD1 (6 bases). The CDR3 sequence is 13 residues long. V lost 6 bases and J lost 4, with 12 bases in between. The germline V gene encodes CDR1 LNHDA and CDR2 SQIVND (reference sequence). DNA of the CDR3: TGTGCCAGTAGCACCACAGGGTTCACTGAAGCTTTCTTT. This translates into CASSTTGFTEAFF.

A remark on this clone: Germline and junction disagree at one end, which may indicate a read error. The V and J genes are TRBV7-7 and TRBJ2-3, with D maybe TRBD1 (5 bases). The CDR3 runs to 18 residues. The germline gives CDR1 SSHAT, CDR2 FNYEAQ (reference sequence). The CDR3 loop reads CASSLGRGGHPDTDTQYF. The CDR3 DNA reads as TGTGCTAGCAGCTTAGGTAGGGGCGGACATCCGGACACAGATACGCAGTATTTT.

This sequence joins TRBV3-1 (or the pseudogene TRBV3-2) and TRBJ2-7; TRBD1 agrees at 8 bases. The junction had 5 bases not matched to a gene; V was cut back by 1 base and J by 3 bases. In germline, CDR1 is LGHDT, CDR2 YNNKEL (reference sequence). The CDR3 runs to 15 residues. The CDR3 DNA reads as TGTGCCAGCAGCCAAGGGTCGACAGGGGTCTACGAGCAGTACTTC. Protein: CASSQGSTGVYEQYF.

The chain uses TRBV7-9 and TRBJ1-1, with 7 bases lining up with TRBD1. This CDR3 is built from 15 residues. CDR1 is SEHNR and CDR2 is FQNEAQ in the germline V gene (reference sequence). J lost 4 bases, V lost 0 bases, and 5 bases had no gene match. CDR3 sequence (DNA): TGTGCCAGCAGCTTAGCGACAGGGTTAGGCACTGAAGCTTTCTTT. Amino acid sequence: CASSLATGLGTEAFF.

For the CDR3, the DNA is TGTGCCAGCAGCAGAACTTCAGGGGGCTTAATCAATGAGCAGTTCTTC. Amino acids: CASSRTSGGLINEQFF. The V and J genes are TRBV28 and TRBJ2-1; 8 bases fit TRBD1. V shed 6 bases, J shed 6 bases, and the junction held 13 bases outside the gene matches. CDR1 and CDR2 (germline): MDHEN, SYDVKM. The CDR3 sequence is 16 residues long.

The chain is built from TRBV6-6 and TRBJ1-1; a weak D match, TRBD1 (5 bases). Germline CDR1 MNHNY, CDR2 SVGAGI (reference sequence). The CDR3 consists of 15 residues. V was shortened by 6 bases and J by 2 bases, with 16 bases between the two germline ends. Written as DNA, the CDR3 is TGTGCCAGCAGGCGATCTTCGACAGTTAACACTGAAGCTTTCTTT. It yields the protein CASRRSSTVNTEAFF.

The V and J genes are TRBV14 and TRBJ1-6; D gene ambiguous. In germline, CDR1 is SGHDN, CDR2 FVKESK. V was pared by 1 base and J by 7 bases, with 8 bases between. The length of the CDR3 is 14 residues. The CDR3 reads CASSQGRSNSPLHF. CDR3 DNA: TGTGCCAGCAGCCAAGGCCGGTCAAATTCACCCCTCCACTTT.

The chain couples TRBV2 to TRBJ2-1, with D perhaps TRBD2 (6 bases). The V and J ends lost 8 bases and 7 bases respectively, with 18 bases between them. Germline V gene data show CDR1 as SNHLY and CDR2 as FYNNEI. The CDR3 covers 14 residues. The CDR3 DNA is TGTGCCAGCGATAGGGCGGGGCTTTTAAATGAGCAGTTCTTC. Translated, it gives CASDRAGLLNEQFF.

The rearrangement links TRBV5-4 to TRBJ2-4; the D gene is possibly TRBD1 (6 bases). The V end lost 0 bases, the J end lost 6 bases, and 16 bases lay between the germline ends. The germline CDR1 and CDR2 sequences are SGHNT and YYREEE (reference sequence). The CDR3 length is 16 residues. The CDR3 region has the DNA TGTGCCAGCAGCTTGGCCCCCGGGACAACTCGAAACATTCAGTACTTC. It yields the protein CASSLAPGTTRNIQYF.

The J gene is TRBJ2-2, the V gene TRBV11-2; no definite D call. The germline V gene encodes CDR1 SGHAT and CDR2 FQNNGV. The CDR3 runs 13 residues. Trimming pared 3 bases from V and 3 bases from J, leaving 5 bases between. Written as DNA, the CDR3 is TGTGCCAGCAGCTTTGCGTACACCGGGGAGCTGTTTTTT. This codes for CASSFAYTGELFF.

The chain recombines TRBV6-5 with TRBJ1-1, with a possible D match to TRBD1 (6 bases). V dropped 5 bases and J dropped 4 bases, with 8 bases sitting between them. CDR1 MNHEY and CDR2 SVGAGI come from the germline V gene. CDR3 length: 12 residues. The CDR3 here is CASSQGLTEAFF. The CDR3 DNA is TGTGCCAGCAGTCAGGGGCTCACTGAAGCTTTCTTT.

The chain has TRBV3-1 (or the pseudogene TRBV3-2) and TRBJ1-3; D gene uncertain. The CDR3 is made up of 15 amino acids. Germline V gene data show CDR1 as LGHDT and CDR2 as YNNKEL (reference sequence). The V end was cut by 6 bases, the J end by 0 bases, with 12 bases between. In DNA, the CDR3 is TGTGCCAGCAGACAAAGCAGGTCCTCTGGAAACACCATATATTTT. This codes for CASRQSRSSGNTIYF.

V usage is TRBV6-5 and J usage is TRBJ2-3, with 7 bases aligning to TRBD1. This CDR3 spans 16 amino acids. Germline V gene data show CDR1 as MNHEY and CDR2 as SVGAGI. V was clipped by 3 bases and J by 1 base; unmatched bases: 7. The CDR3 protein is CASSYDRAAGTDTQYF. The CDR3 nucleotides are TGTGCCAGCAGTTATGACAGGGCGGCGGGCACAGATACGCAGTATTTT.

V usage is TRBV7-2 and J usage is TRBJ1-2; no clear D. This CDR3 has 15 amino acids. Germline assignment: CDR1 SGHTA and CDR2 FQGNSA. Trimming left V 5 bases short and J 3 bases short, with 16 bases between. CDR3 in DNA: TGTGCCAGCAGCCAATTGGGAGGTATCGACTATGGCTACACCTTC. Its translation: CASSQLGGIDYGYTF.

This chain links TRBV14 with TRBJ2-3, with 7 positions matching TRBD1. Germline assignment: CDR1 SGHDN and CDR2 FVKESK. The CDR3 is 17 residues long. The V segment lost 2 bases and the J segment 2 bases; nucleotides outside the gene matches: 10. The CDR3 spells CASSQPHRTGHTDTQYF. In nucleotides, the CDR3 is TGTGCCAGCAGCCAACCCCATCGGACAGGCCACACAGATACGCAGTATTTT. The full variable domain, rest sourced from reference TRBV14 and TRBJ2-3, is EAGVTQFPSHSVIEKGQTVTLRCDPISGHDNLYWYRRVMGKEIKFLLHFVKESKQDESGMPNNRFLAERTGGTYSTLKVQPAELEDSGVYFCASSQPHRTGHTDTQYFGPGTRLTVL.

The chain combines TRBV15 with TRBJ2-7; 7 bases are shared with TRBD2. The CDR3 has 15 residues. In germline, CDR1 is LNHNV, CDR2 YYDKDF (reference sequence). J gave up 4 bases and V 0 bases, and 6 bases lay outside the gene matches. The CDR3 sequence is CATSRDRGGGYEQYF. The CDR3 nucleotides are TGTGCCACCAGCAGAGACCGTGGGGGGGGTTACGAGCAGTACTTC.

J is TRBJ1-5 and V is TRBV9; D possibly corresponds to TRBD1 (5 bases). The CDR3 length is 14 residues. Deletions cut 0 bases from V and 6 bases from J, with 10 bases between. The germline gives CDR1 SGDLS, CDR2 YYNGEE. CDR3 amino acids: CASSVDGQGQPQHF. CDR3 nucleotides: TGTGCCAGCAGCGTAGATGGCCAGGGTCAGCCCCAGCATTTT.